This TCR beta chain stems from a study of OX40 agonist ivuxolimab in advanced cancers. Germline CDR1 is MNHEY and CDR2 is SVGAGI. CDR3 length: 11 residues. V lost 6 bases to trimming and J lost 11 bases, with 13 bases between them. Method: immunoSEQ multiplex PCR; TCRdb's copy keeps in-frame clones and lacks some. The sample lists roughly 66,000 clones, around 83% occurring once. The origin of this receptor is an adult with an advanced solid tumor such as melanoma, head and neck, liver or kidney cancer. Sequencing was performed on CD4+ or CD8+ T cells sorted from blood, taken in a trial of the OX40 agonist ivuxolimab. The chain joins TRBV6-5 to TRBJ1-1; D perhaps matches TRBD1 (6 bases). The CDR3, as DNA: TGTGCCAGCAGCCGCCAGGGGACGGCTTTCTTT. Its protein is CASSRQGTAFF.